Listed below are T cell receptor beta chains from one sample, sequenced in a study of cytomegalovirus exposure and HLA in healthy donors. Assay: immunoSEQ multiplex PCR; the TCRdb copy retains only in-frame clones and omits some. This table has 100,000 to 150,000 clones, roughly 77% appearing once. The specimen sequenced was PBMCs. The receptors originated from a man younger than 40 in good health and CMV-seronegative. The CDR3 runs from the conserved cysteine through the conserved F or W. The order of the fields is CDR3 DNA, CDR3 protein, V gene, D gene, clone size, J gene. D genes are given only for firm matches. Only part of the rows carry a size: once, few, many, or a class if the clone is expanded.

CDR3 DNA: TGTGCCAGCAGCCGCGGACAGGGGAGGAATCAGCCCCAGCATTTT; CDR3 protein: CASSRGQGRNQPQHF; V gene: TRBV28; D gene: TRBD1; clone size: .; J gene: TRBJ1-5
CDR3 DNA: TGTGCCACCAGCAGGACAGGGGGCGAGAGTGAAAAACTGTTTTTT; CDR3 protein: CATSRTGGESEKLFF; V gene: TRBV15; D gene: TRBD1; clone size: .; J gene: TRBJ1-4
CDR3 DNA: TGTGCCAGCTCACTTCTAGCGCTCCAAGAGACCCAGTACTTC; CDR3 protein: CASSLLALQETQYF; V gene: TRBV18; D gene: .; clone size: .; J gene: TRBJ2-5
CDR3 DNA: TGTGCCAGCAGTTCAAGGGACAGGGCACAATCATTCTACGAGCAGTACTTC; CDR3 protein: CASSSRDRAQSFYEQYF; V gene: TRBV27; D gene: TRBD1; clone size: .; J gene: TRBJ2-7
CDR3 DNA: TGTGCCAGCAGTCCGACAGGGGGGGGGACCGGGGAGCTGTTTTTT; CDR3 protein: CASSPTGGGTGELFF; V gene: TRBV6-6; D gene: TRBD1; clone size: .; J gene: TRBJ2-2
CDR3 DNA: TGTGCCATCAGTGATCCGACACGGTCCTACGAGCAGTACTTC; CDR3 protein: CAISDPTRSYEQYF; V gene: TRBV10-3; D gene: .; clone size: .; J gene: TRBJ2-7
CDR3 DNA: TGTGCCAGCAGTGGTAGCGGGGGGTCCGAGCATACGCAGTATTTT; CDR3 protein: CASSGSGGSEHTQYF; V gene: TRBV25-1; D gene: TRBD2; clone size: .; J gene: TRBJ2-3
CDR3 DNA: TGTGCCAGCAGCTTACACCGACAGGGGGCGTCGGATACGCAGTATTTT; CDR3 protein: CASSLHRQGASDTQYF; V gene: TRBV7-6; D gene: TRBD1; clone size: once; J gene: TRBJ2-3
CDR3 DNA: TGTGCCAGCAGTCCATGGGGACAGGGCTCCCTCTTAGGAGCTTTCTTT; CDR3 protein: CASSPWGQGSLLGAFF; V gene: TRBV27; D gene: TRBD1; clone size: .; J gene: TRBJ1-1
CDR3 DNA: TGTGCCAGCAGCCAGGCAGGGGTTCATGGCTACACCTTC; CDR3 protein: CASSQAGVHGYTF; V gene: TRBV14; D gene: .; clone size: .; J gene: TRBJ1-2
CDR3 DNA: TGTGCCAGCAGCCGGGCGGAGGCGTCCTTGGGGGGCCAAGAGACCCAGTACTTC; CDR3 protein: CASSRAEASLGGQETQYF; V gene: TRBV2; D gene: .; clone size: .; J gene: TRBJ2-5
CDR3 DNA: TGTGCCAGCAGCGGACAGTTCAATGAGCAGTTCTTC; CDR3 protein: CASSGQFNEQFF; V gene: TRBV2; D gene: .; clone size: .; J gene: TRBJ2-1
CDR3 DNA: TGTGCCAGCGGGACACGCGGCTACGAGCAGTACTTC; CDR3 protein: CASGTRGYEQYF; V gene: TRBV6-6; D gene: .; clone size: .; J gene: TRBJ2-7
CDR3 DNA: TGCAGCGCTGAGGGACAGCTCTATGGCTACACCTTC; CDR3 protein: CSAEGQLYGYTF; V gene: TRBV29-1; D gene: TRBD1; clone size: .; J gene: TRBJ1-2
CDR3 DNA: TGTGCCAGCAGTTTCAGGGTCAGATACACCGGGGAGCTGTTTTTT; CDR3 protein: CASSFRVRYTGELFF; V gene: TRBV28; D gene: .; clone size: .; J gene: TRBJ2-2
CDR3 DNA: TGTGCCATCCCCGGCGGTCTGGGACAGAACGGCTACACCTTC; CDR3 protein: CAIPGGLGQNGYTF; V gene: TRBV10-3; D gene: TRBD1; clone size: .; J gene: TRBJ1-2
CDR3 DNA: TGCGCCAGCAGCCAACGCGGCTACGAGCAGTACTTC; CDR3 protein: CASSQRGYEQYF; V gene: TRBV4-1; D gene: .; clone size: .; J gene: TRBJ2-7
CDR3 DNA: TGTGCCAGCAAGCAGGGGGTTGAAGCTTTCTTT; CDR3 protein: CASKQGVEAFF; V gene: TRBV2; D gene: TRBD1; clone size: .; J gene: TRBJ1-1
CDR3 DNA: TGTGCCAGCAGCTTAGGAACAGGGGGCTTAACTAATGAAAAACTGTTTTTT; CDR3 protein: CASSLGTGGLTNEKLFF; V gene: TRBV7-2; D gene: TRBD1; clone size: once; J gene: TRBJ1-4
CDR3 DNA: TGTGCCAGCAGCTTCGGGATTAGCACAGATACGCAGTATTTT; CDR3 protein: CASSFGISTDTQYF; V gene: TRBV7-9; D gene: .; clone size: .; J gene: TRBJ2-3
CDR3 DNA: TGTGCCAGCAGCAAACGGACAGGGGGCAATCAGCCCCAGCATTTT; CDR3 protein: CASSKRTGGNQPQHF; V gene: TRBV7-2; D gene: TRBD1; clone size: .; J gene: TRBJ1-5
CDR3 DNA: TGTGCCAGCAGTGAACTTGGGACAGCTTACGAGCAGTACTTC; CDR3 protein: CASSELGTAYEQYF; V gene: TRBV6-1; D gene: TRBD1; clone size: .; J gene: TRBJ2-7
CDR3 DNA: TGTGCCAGCAGTAAGGACAGGGCCCAGGATGAAAAACTGTTTTTT; CDR3 protein: CASSKDRAQDEKLFF; V gene: TRBV6-1; D gene: TRBD1; clone size: .; J gene: TRBJ1-4
CDR3 DNA: TGTGCCAGCAGCTCAACAGGGAACACTGAAGCTTTCTTT; CDR3 protein: CASSSTGNTEAFF; V gene: TRBV25-1; D gene: .; clone size: .; J gene: TRBJ1-1
CDR3 DNA: TGTGCCAGCAGCTTGAGGACAGGGGGCGAGCAGTACTTC; CDR3 protein: CASSLRTGGEQYF; V gene: TRBV7-3; D gene: TRBD1; clone size: .; J gene: TRBJ2-7
CDR3 DNA: TGTGCCAGCAGCCAACAGGGCTACGAGCAGTACTTC; CDR3 protein: CASSQQGYEQYF; V gene: TRBV7-9; D gene: .; clone size: .; J gene: TRBJ2-7
CDR3 DNA: TGTGCCAGTAGTATCCGAGCCGAGGGGGGGGCGATCGGCGAGCAGTACTTC; CDR3 protein: CASSIRAEGGAIGEQYF; V gene: TRBV19; D gene: .; clone size: .; J gene: TRBJ2-7
CDR3 DNA: TGTGCCAGCAGCTTAGGCCTAGCGGACAATGAGCAGTTCTTC; CDR3 protein: CASSLGLADNEQFF; V gene: TRBV7-8; D gene: TRBD2; clone size: .; J gene: TRBJ2-1
CDR3 DNA: TGTGCCAGCAGTGAGGACAGGGTGGGAGTCACTGAAGCTTTCTTT; CDR3 protein: CASSEDRVGVTEAFF; V gene: TRBV6-1; D gene: TRBD1; clone size: few; J gene: TRBJ1-1
CDR3 DNA: TGTGCCAGCCGGAGGACTAGCGTAACCTACGAGCAGTACTTC; CDR3 protein: CASRRTSVTYEQYF; V gene: TRBV5-6; D gene: TRBD2; clone size: .; J gene: TRBJ2-7
CDR3 DNA: TGTGCCAGCAGCCAAGATGGACAGGGGAACACTGAAGCTTTCTTT; CDR3 protein: CASSQDGQGNTEAFF; V gene: TRBV4-2; D gene: TRBD1; clone size: .; J gene: TRBJ1-1
CDR3 DNA: TGTGCCAGCAGTTTGCTCAGGGAGACCCAGTACTTC; CDR3 protein: CASSLLRETQYF; V gene: TRBV28; D gene: .; clone size: .; J gene: TRBJ2-5
CDR3 DNA: TGCGCCAGCAGCCAAGATGACAGGGACGGCTACACCTTC; CDR3 protein: CASSQDDRDGYTF; V gene: TRBV4-3; D gene: TRBD1; clone size: once; J gene: TRBJ1-2
CDR3 DNA: TGTGCCAGCGGTAAGAAACGGAACTATGGCTACACCTTC; CDR3 protein: CASGKKRNYGYTF; V gene: TRBV28; D gene: .; clone size: .; J gene: TRBJ1-2
CDR3 DNA: TGCAGCGTTGACTCGGGGGGTGGGGATACGCAGTATTTT; CDR3 protein: CSVDSGGGDTQYF; V gene: TRBV29-1; D gene: TRBD2; clone size: .; J gene: TRBJ2-3
CDR3 DNA: TGTGCCAGCAGCTTGGGTACAGTCGGCGAGCAGTACTTC; CDR3 protein: CASSLGTVGEQYF; V gene: TRBV5-6; D gene: .; clone size: .; J gene: TRBJ2-7
CDR3 DNA: TGCAGCGTTATAAGCAGGGTAGGAACCATATATTTT; CDR3 protein: CSVISRVGTIYF; V gene: TRBV29-1; D gene: .; clone size: .; J gene: TRBJ1-3
CDR3 DNA: TGTGCCAGCAGCTTAGGTCGAGGAAAACTGTTTTTT; CDR3 protein: CASSLGRGKLFF; V gene: TRBV5-6; D gene: .; clone size: .; J gene: TRBJ1-4
CDR3 DNA: TGTGCCAGCAGTCACCATGGGGCGGGAGCGCAAGAGACCCAGTACTTC; CDR3 protein: CASSHHGAGAQETQYF; V gene: TRBV28; D gene: TRBD2; clone size: once; J gene: TRBJ2-5
CDR3 DNA: TGTGCCAGCAGCCGACAGGGGGTGAATTCACCCCTCCACTTT; CDR3 protein: CASSRQGVNSPLHF; V gene: TRBV7-8; D gene: TRBD1; clone size: .; J gene: TRBJ1-6
CDR3 DNA: TGTGCCAGCAGGGGGACAGGGGAGGAGGGTACGCAGTATTTT; CDR3 protein: CASRGTGEEGTQYF; V gene: TRBV28; D gene: TRBD1; clone size: .; J gene: TRBJ2-3
CDR3 DNA: TGTGCCAGCAGTCGAGACTCAGCTAATGAAAAACTGTTTTTT; CDR3 protein: CASSRDSANEKLFF; V gene: TRBV28; D gene: .; clone size: .; J gene: TRBJ1-4
CDR3 DNA: TGTGCCAGCAGTGATTGGGGGCTGAACACTGAAGCTTTCTTT; CDR3 protein: CASSDWGLNTEAFF; V gene: TRBV2; D gene: .; clone size: .; J gene: TRBJ1-1
CDR3 DNA: TGTGCCAGTAGGTTGGGACAGACGGACTATGGCTACACCTTC; CDR3 protein: CASRLGQTDYGYTF; V gene: TRBV19; D gene: TRBD1; clone size: .; J gene: TRBJ1-2
CDR3 DNA: TGTGCCAGCAGTCCTCCAGGCCAAGAGACCCAGTACTTC; CDR3 protein: CASSPPGQETQYF; V gene: TRBV28; D gene: .; clone size: .; J gene: TRBJ2-5
CDR3 DNA: TGTGCCAGCAGCGCTCGGACTAGCGGGGGTCCCAACACCGGGGAGCTGTTTTTT; CDR3 protein: CASSARTSGGPNTGELFF; V gene: TRBV9; D gene: TRBD2; clone size: .; J gene: TRBJ2-2
CDR3 DNA: TGTGCCAGCAGCCCGGGACAGTCCGACCCTGGGGCCAACGTCCTGACTTTC; CDR3 protein: CASSPGQSDPGANVLTF; V gene: TRBV7-9; D gene: TRBD1; clone size: .; J gene: TRBJ2-6
CDR3 DNA: TGTGCCAGCACCTTGGGGACAGGGGGCCACGAGCAGTACTTC; CDR3 protein: CASTLGTGGHEQYF; V gene: TRBV6-5; D gene: TRBD1; clone size: once; J gene: TRBJ2-7
CDR3 DNA: TGTGCCAGCAGTCCTTCCCCGGGACAGGTCGGCGAGCAGTACTTC; CDR3 protein: CASSPSPGQVGEQYF; V gene: TRBV28; D gene: TRBD1; clone size: .; J gene: TRBJ2-7
CDR3 DNA: TGTGCCAGTAGTACAGGGAATTCACCCCTCCACTTT; CDR3 protein: CASSTGNSPLHF; V gene: TRBV19; D gene: .; clone size: .; J gene: TRBJ1-6
CDR3 DNA: TGTGCCAGCAGCTTAAGGACAGGGCCCTTGAGGGGGTCTGGGGCCAACGTCCTGACTTTC; CDR3 protein: CASSLRTGPLRGSGANVLTF; V gene: TRBV9; D gene: TRBD1; clone size: .; J gene: TRBJ2-6
CDR3 DNA: TGTGCCAGCAGCCCGGGGGGTGCTAATGAAAAACTGTTTTTT; CDR3 protein: CASSPGGANEKLFF; V gene: TRBV7-2; D gene: .; clone size: .; J gene: TRBJ1-4
CDR3 DNA: TGTGCCAGCAGTAAACAGGGAAACATTCAGTACTTC; CDR3 protein: CASSKQGNIQYF; V gene: TRBV6-1; D gene: .; clone size: .; J gene: TRBJ2-4
CDR3 DNA: TGTGCCAGCAGTTATTTGGGGCTTGGGGTGGGCTACACCTTC; CDR3 protein: CASSYLGLGVGYTF; V gene: TRBV6-5; D gene: .; clone size: .; J gene: TRBJ1-2
CDR3 DNA: TGTGCCACCTACAATGAAAAACTGTTTTTT; CDR3 protein: CATYNEKLFF; V gene: TRBV7-9; D gene: .; clone size: many; J gene: TRBJ1-4
CDR3 DNA: TGTGCCAGTAGTAGACCACAGGGGGGAATAATGAGTTGGCCCCAGCATTTT; CDR3 protein: CASSRPQGGIMSWPQHF; V gene: TRBV19; D gene: TRBD1; clone size: .; J gene: TRBJ1-5